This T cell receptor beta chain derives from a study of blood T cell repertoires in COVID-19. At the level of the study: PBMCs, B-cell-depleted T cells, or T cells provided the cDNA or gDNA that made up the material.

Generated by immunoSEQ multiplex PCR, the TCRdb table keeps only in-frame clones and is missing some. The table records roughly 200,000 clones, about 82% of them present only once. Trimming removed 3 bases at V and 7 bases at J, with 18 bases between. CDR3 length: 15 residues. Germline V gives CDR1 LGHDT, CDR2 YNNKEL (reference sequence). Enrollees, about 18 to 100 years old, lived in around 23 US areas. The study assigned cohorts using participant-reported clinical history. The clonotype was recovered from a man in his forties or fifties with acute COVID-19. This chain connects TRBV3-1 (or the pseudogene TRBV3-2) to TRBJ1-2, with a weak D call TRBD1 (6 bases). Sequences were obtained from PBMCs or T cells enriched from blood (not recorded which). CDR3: CASSQNWGGPAGYTF. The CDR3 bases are TGTGCCAGCAGCCAGAACTGGGGGGGGCCCGCTGGCTACACCTTC.